Only a few counts were recorded for the clone carrying this TCR beta chain. Its cognate antigen is unknown. The data stem from a study of CD8 T cells in ankylosing spondylitis. Study-wide results and limits: Characteristic, it appeared, of ankylosing spondylitis blood was a TCR beta motif of several highly homologous variants.

5'-RACE, quantitative and with molecular barcodes, yielded the TCR beta libraries. TCRdb reprocessed the 5' RACE reads with MiXCR, giving one entry per CDR3 protein. The repertoire holds over 450,000 distinct CDR3 sequences, more than 9.5% seen once, with approximately 6.3% in the top ten. With 5 bases clipped from V and 3 bases from J, the junction kept 9 bases outside the gene matches. The CDR3 spans 17 residues. From germline, CDR1 is KGHDR and CDR2 SFDVKD. This chain joins TRBV24-1 and TRBJ2-2; 9 bases map to TRBD1. Sequencing was done on a sample of blood, either unsorted or a sorted T cell fraction (not recorded which). The TCR sequence derives from a male donor with ankylosing spondylitis. The CDR3: CATSALTGTGHTGELFF. CDR3 nucleotides: TGTGCCACCAGTGCCCTGACCGGGACAGGGCACACCGGGGAGCTGTTTTTT.